This T cell receptor beta chain was identified in a study of OX40 agonist ivuxolimab in advanced cancers. In the study overall: A history of anti-PD-1, anti-PD-L1 or anti-CTLA-4 therapy was acceptable, and roughly 40% had some. Notes on the study in general: Within 6 weeks, CD4+ and CD8+ blood T cells expanded clonally at 0.1 to 3.0 mg/kg. The average count of expanded clones was higher among CD8+ T cells than among CD4+.

Some clones are missing from TCRdb's copy, which holds only in-frame ones; the method was immunoSEQ multiplex PCR. In the table there are 15,000 to 20,000 clones, less than 95% of which are singletons. This CDR3 is built from 13 residues. Per the germline V gene, CDR1 is MRHNA and CDR2 is SNTAGT. Trimming shortened V by 4 bases and J by 1 base, and 7 bases separated the two germline ends. Regarding this clone: The antigen is not known.

Blood sampling was done at baseline, cycle 4 day 1, and cycle 7 day 1. The sequencing used CD4+ or CD8+ T cells sorted from blood, collected in a trial of the OX40 agonist ivuxolimab. This receptor was obtained from an adult with an advanced solid tumor such as melanoma, head and neck, liver or kidney cancer. This chain joins TRBV6-4 and TRBJ1-1; D is ambiguous. CDR3 nucleotides: TGTGCCAGCAGTGTTGCGGAGAACACTGAAGCTTTCTTT. It encodes CASSVAENTEAFF.